Listed below are T cell receptor beta chains from one sample, sequenced in a study of shared clonotypes between healthy human individuals. Sequencing used immunoSEQ multiplex PCR; TCRdb keeps in-frame clones, though not all of them. Here the sample spans around 720,000 clones, 60% to 75% being singletons. What was sequenced was memory CD4+ T cells sorted from blood. These receptors were taken from a woman aged 30 to 39 in good health. Each CDR3 is given with its conserved first and last residue. The D gene is left open where the match is weak. Clone size is given for some rows only: seen once, a few or many times, or a class if the clone is expanded.

>NA|TRBJ1-1|NA|TRBV2
TGTGCCAGCAGTGTGGGGGCCCTCCTTGAAGCTTTCTTT
CASSVGALLEAFF
>NA|TRBJ1-2|NA|TRBV14
TGTGCCAGCAGCCACACAAGGACAACTGGCTACACCTTC
CASSHTRTTGYTF
>few|TRBJ1-2|TRBD1|TRBV30
TGTGCCTGGAGTCGGTCGGGACAGGCTTACACCTTC
CAWSRSGQAYTF
>NA|TRBJ2-3|TRBD2|TRBV10-3
TGTGCCATCAGGCCCTCTAGCGGCAACACAGATACGCAGTATTTT
CAIRPSSGNTDTQYF
>few|TRBJ2-1|NA|TRBV5-1
TGCGCCAGCAGCACTGCTAGGAGGGATGAGCAGTTCTTC
CASSTARRDEQFF
>NA|TRBJ2-7|TRBD2|TRBV7-9
TGTGCCAGCAGCCCTAGCGGGAGTCGAGCGTACGAGCAGTACTTC
CASSPSGSRAYEQYF
>NA|TRBJ2-1|NA|TRBV30
TGTGCCTGGACAGGGCCCCCCTTACAGAATGAGCAGTTCTTC
CAWTGPPLQNEQFF
>many|TRBJ2-5|TRBD2|TRBV4-1
TGCGCCAGCAGCCTCGGGGGGGAGGAGACCCAGTACTTC
CASSLGGEETQYF
>NA|TRBJ1-5|NA|TRBV23-1
TGCGCCAGCAGTCAAAAGGGGATTAGCAATCAGCCCCAGCATTTT
CASSQKGISNQPQHF
>few|TRBJ2-5|TRBD2|TRBV6-6
TGTGCCAGCAGCCTCGGGAGGGGCCAAGAGACCCAGTACTTC
CASSLGRGQETQYF
>NA|TRBJ2-2|NA|TRBV19
TGTGCCAGTAGTATCCGGCAGACCACCGGGGAGCTGTTTTTT
CASSIRQTTGELFF
>NA|TRBJ2-3|TRBD2|TRBV18
TGTGCCAGCTCACGAAGTAGCGGGTATTCCACAGATACGCAGTATTTT
CASSRSSGYSTDTQYF
>few|TRBJ2-1|TRBD2|TRBV11-3
TGTGCCAGCAGCTCCGGGACTAGCGGGACGAATGAGCAGTTCTTC
CASSSGTSGTNEQFF
>NA|TRBJ2-7|TRBD2|TRBV6-1
TGTGCCAGCAGTGAAGAGACTAGCGGGATCTCCTACGAGCAGTACTTC
CASSEETSGISYEQYF
>NA|TRBJ1-5|NA|TRBV5-1
TGCGCCAGCAGCAAACCGGGACGATGGCATTTT
CASSKPGRWHF
>NA|TRBJ2-1|NA|TRBV5-1
TGCGCCAGCATCATAATGCCCGGGGCTAGCTACAATGAGCAGTTCTTC
CASIIMPGASYNEQFF
>NA|TRBJ2-7|NA|TRBV28
TGTGCCAGCAGTTCGCCCCTACCCCAGATCGAGCAGTACTTC
CASSSPLPQIEQYF
>NA|TRBJ1-1|NA|TRBV5-4
TGTGCCAGCAGCTTGGTTCCAGGGGAGCCTAGAAACCCAACTGAAGCTTTCTTT
CASSLVPGEPRNPTEAFF
>NA|TRBJ2-3|NA|TRBV4-1
TGCGCCAGCAGCCAAGTGTCGGGACTCCCGGCAGATACGCAGTATTTT
CASSQVSGLPADTQYF
>NA|TRBJ2-1|NA|TRBV12-2
TGTGCAAGTCGCTTAGCGGGGGGGCTCAATGAGCAGTTCTTC
CASRLAGGLNEQFF
>NA|TRBJ1-1|NA|TRBV29-1
TGCAGCGGGGGACGGCTGAACACTGAAGCTTTCTTT
CSGGRLNTEAFF
>NA|TRBJ1-1|NA|TRBV7-9
TGTGCCAGCAGCTTAACGGGGAGGACTGAAGCTTTCTTT
CASSLTGRTEAFF
>NA|TRBJ1-3|NA|TRBV6-5
TGTGCCAGCAGTAGGGCCAGGGGATCTGGAAACACCATATATTTT
CASSRARGSGNTIYF
>NA|TRBJ2-7|NA|TRBV29-1
TGCAGCGTCGCCCGGGACCGTACCAACTACGAGCAGTACTTC
CSVARDRTNYEQYF
>NA|TRBJ2-2|NA|TRBV6-1
TGTGCCAGCTCTCACGGGGTCGGGGAGCTGTTTTTT
CASSHGVGELFF
>NA|TRBJ2-5|TRBD2|TRBV11-2
TGTGCCAGCAGCTTAGATAAGTCGCTAGCGGGAGTTGGGGAGACCCAGTACTTC
CASSLDKSLAGVGETQYF
>NA|TRBJ2-2|NA|TRBV2
TGTGCCAGCATAGGCCTACGGGGCACCGGGGAGCTGTTTTTT
CASIGLRGTGELFF
>NA|TRBJ2-7|NA|TRBV6-1
TGTGCCAGCAGTGAACAGACTAGGAACGAGCAGTACTTC
CASSEQTRNEQYF
>NA|TRBJ1-1|NA|TRBV11-2
TGTGCCAGCAGTTCACTAGCGGTCAGGAACACTGAAGCTTTCTTT
CASSSLAVRNTEAFF